The source of this T cell receptor beta chain is a study of regulatory T cells in long-lasting Graves disease. The time point: newly diagnosed GD, antithyroid drugs for less than 3 months. PBMCs provided the RNA from which the TCR library was made. From each patient, around 8.7 milliliters of peripheral blood was drawn and collected into an EDTA anticoagulant tube. Ten or more counts support this clonotype. The antigen is not known. General study points: Persistent disease preferred TRBV28, TRBJ1-2 and TRBJ2-5; new disease, TRBV20-1 and TRBJ2-1.

Investigators prepared the TCR beta libraries by applying iRepertoire HTBI primers and Arm-PCR of CDR3 regions. From the multiplex PCR reads, TCRdb called clonotypes with MiXCR, one entry per CDR3 protein. The sample yields over 200,000 distinct CDR3 sequences, 15% to 20% seen once. V lost 4 bases, J lost 4 bases, and 6 bases stayed unmatched. Germline loops: CDR1 KGHSH, CDR2 LQKENI. The CDR3 has 14 amino acids. This sample was shared with a second study, whose subject was T cells in Graves' hyperthyroidism and ophthalmopathy. That report adds: In making diagnoses, clinical symptoms, serum thyroxine and TRAb, thyroid ultrasound and orbital computed tomography were all used.

The sample here was peripheral blood mononuclear cells (PBMCs), taken at new diagnosis, from a patient treated with antithyroid drugs. The rearrangement links TRBV18 to TRBJ1-1, with 7 bases fitting TRBD1. The receptor was isolated from a woman aged 25-40 years with Graves disease. As DNA, the CDR3 is TGTGCCAGCTCACACTTGGACAGGCCCACTGAAGCTTTCTTT. Protein product: CASSHLDRPTEAFF.